This TCR beta chain was identified during a study of T cell repertoires in cytomegalovirus infection. Study as a whole: From public TCR beta signatures came an indication of both CMV infection and matching HLA type.

Study-wide results and caveats: Cumulative frequency of public TCR beta families picked out carriers of CMV plus the relevant HLA. The study found HLA-C-restricted CMV-specific TCR beta clonotypes dominating the ex vivo response.

TCRdb passed the reads through MiXCR, listing each CDR3 protein once. The profile shows roughly 150,000 distinct CDR3 sequences, about a fifth of them singletons. This clonotype has only a few counts. Its antigen is not identified. Germline V CDR1 and CDR2: MNHEY, SMNVEV (reference sequence). Trimming stripped 4 bases from V and 0 bases from J, with 4 bases between. The CDR3 consists of 13 residues. The sample was CD8+ T cells from cultured PBMCs, taken from culture after CMV antigen stimulation. This sequence originates from a human donor in good health (CMV status not recorded). Some clones in this sample may be carry-over from other donors' samples. The chain links TRBV27 to TRBJ1-5, with D unclear. The CDR3 DNA sequence: TGTGCCAGCAGTTCCGATAGCAATCAGCCCCAGCATTTT. It codes for CASSSDSNQPQHF.